This TCR beta chain was sequenced during a study of control samples from healthy donors and cancer patients. Between the trimmed V and J ends, which lost 8 bases and 5 bases, there was a span of 9 bases. Germline CDR1 reads MNHEY; CDR2 reads SMNVEV (reference sequence). This CDR3 has 11 residues. Measured with immunoSEQ multiplex PCR; TCRdb has only the in-frame clones, and not every one. The table records 150,000 to 200,000 clones, roughly 88% of them present only once. The sample comprised blood. The receptor was isolated from a woman aged 25 to 39 in good health. The rearrangement links TRBV27 to TRBJ2-5; D uncertain. CDR3 DNA: TGTGCCAGCCGTCTGGGGGAGACCCAGTACTTC. This codes for CASRLGETQYF.